Below are 14 T cell receptor beta chains sequenced from a single sample in a study of blood T cell repertoires in COVID-19. Sequencing was performed with immunoSEQ multiplex PCR; in TCRdb, only in-frame clones are kept and a portion is missing. The repertoire has roughly 97,000 clones, about 80% of them found once; the top ten carry 2.5% to 4%. Specimen: peripheral blood. The origin of the receptors is a woman of 80 years or more with active or convalescent COVID-19.

The table lists this clone with a count of one. The J gene is TRBJ1-2, the V gene TRBV28; D is perhaps TRBD1 (6 bases). Germline CDR1 MDHEN, CDR2 SYDVKM. The CDR3 loop spans 15 amino acids. Trimming removed 8 bases at V and 0 bases at J, with 16 bases between. The CDR3 reads CASYRVLNPNYGYTF. CDR3 DNA: TGTGCCAGCTACAGGGTTTTAAATCCTAACTATGGCTACACCTTC.

The gene calls are TRBV5-1 and TRBJ1-5, with no clear D. The CDR3 consists of 14 residues. Germline V CDR1 and CDR2: SGHRS, YFSETQ. V lost 4 bases and J 7 bases, leaving 15 bases between the germline ends. This chain's CDR3 is CASSLGVQGQPQHF. In DNA, the CDR3 is TGCGCCAGCAGCCTAGGCGTGCAAGGACAGCCCCAGCATTTT. Complete variable domain (other parts from reference TRBV5-1 and TRBJ1-5): KAGVTQTPRYLIKTRGQQVTLSCSPISGHRSVSWYQQTPGQGLQFLFEYFSETQRNKGNFPGRFSGRQFSNSRSEMNVSTLELGDSALYLCASSLGVQGQPQHFGDGTRLSIL.

The chain has TRBV28 and TRBJ2-1, with 9 positions matching TRBD1. There are 15 residues in the CDR3. Germline V CDR1 and CDR2: MDHEN, SYDVKM. J lost 6 bases, V lost 4 bases, and 7 bases had no gene match. The CDR3 bases are TGTGCCAGCAGTTCGGCCGGGACAGGGACCAATGAGCAGTTCTTC. Protein: CASSSAGTGTNEQFF.

The chain combines TRBV28 with TRBJ2-7, with TRBD2 as a possible D gene (5 bases). CDR3 size: 11 residues. Germline lookup yields CDR1 MDHEN and CDR2 SYDVKM. The V gene lost 6 bases and the J gene lost 10 bases, with 13 bases spanning the gap. The CDR3 DNA sequence: TGTGCCAGCAGAATGTACGGGGTACAGTACTTC. Translation: CASRMYGVQYF.

This chain joins TRBV7-6 and TRBJ1-4; no clear D gene. The CDR3 sequence is 16 residues long. Germline V CDR1 and CDR2: SGHVS, FNYEAQ. Trimming removed 5 bases from V and 5 bases from J, with 18 bases in between. The CDR3 protein is CASSRRLGASNEKLFF. In DNA, the CDR3 is TGTGCCAGCAGCCGACGCCTGGGAGCTTCGAATGAAAAACTGTTTTTT. The full variable domain, its missing parts supplied by reference TRBV7-6 and TRBJ1-4, is GAGVSQSPRYKVTKRGQDVALRCDPISGHVSLYWYRQALGQGPEFLTYFNYEAQQDKSGLPNDRFSAERPEGSISTLTIQRTEQRDSAMYRCASSRRLGASNEKLFFGSGTQLSVL.

This clone was seen a few times. This sequence joins TRBV30 and TRBJ1-2; D is undetermined. The CDR3 has 17 residues. From germline, CDR1 is GTSNPN and CDR2 SVGIG (reference sequence). V lost 3 bases and J 5 bases, leaving 25 bases between the germline ends. CDR3: CAWSPYSIRTGMYGYTF. The CDR3 nucleotides are TGTGCCTGGAGCCCATATTCAATACGGACGGGAATGTATGGCTACACCTTC. Based on the CDR3 plus reference TRBV30 and TRBJ1-2, the full variable domain is SQTIHQWPATLVQPVGSPLSLECTVEGTSNPNLYWYRQAAGRGLQLLFYSVGIGQISSEVPQNLSASRPQDRQFILSSKKLLLSDSGFYLCAWSPYSIRTGMYGYTFGSGTRLTVV.

This sequence joins TRBV3-1 (or the pseudogene TRBV3-2) and TRBJ1-6; no clear D gene. CDR1 LGHDT and CDR2 YNNKEL come from the germline V gene (reference sequence). The CDR3 contains 12 residues. V lost 6 bases and J lost 10, with 10 bases in between. The CDR3 region is CASRQKHSPLHF. CDR3 coding DNA: TGTGCCAGCAGACAAAAACACTCACCCCTCCACTTT.

This clone has more than one count but fewer than ten. CDR3 nucleotides: TGTGCCAGCTCACCACAAACAGATTCACCCCTCCACTTT. This translates into CASSPQTDSPLHF. The chain combines TRBV18 with TRBJ1-6, with D uncertain. The CDR3 consists of 13 residues. The germline V gene encodes CDR1 KGHSH and CDR2 LQKENI. Trimming cost V 1 base and J 8 bases, with 6 bases left between them.

This clone was counted between two and nine times. V gene TRBV7-3 combines with J gene TRBJ2-7, with a weak D call TRBD1 (6 bases). Trimming cost V 5 bases and J 3 bases, with 17 bases left between them. The germline V gene has CDR1 SGHTA and CDR2 FQGTGA. CDR3 length: 15 amino acids. CDR3 amino acids: CASSAQGNPIYEQYF. CDR3 coding DNA: TGTGCCAGCAGCGCTCAGGGGAACCCTATCTACGAGCAGTACTTC.

V gene TRBV5-6 combines with J gene TRBJ1-2; the D is unclear. From germline, CDR1 is SGHDT and CDR2 YYEEEE. The CDR3 totals 13 residues. With 1 base removed from V and 5 bases from J, the gap between germline ends came to 9 bases. This chain's CDR3 is CASSLKQLYGYTF. Here the CDR3 DNA reads TGTGCCAGCAGCTTGAAACAGTTGTATGGCTACACCTTC.

The chain is built from TRBV24-1 and TRBJ1-1; possibly TRBD1 for D (6 bases). CDR1 is KGHDR, CDR2 SFDVKD, per germline. V lost 7 bases, J lost 1 base, and 9 bases lay in between. This CDR3 is built from 13 residues. The CDR3 DNA reads as TGTGCCACCAGGCGGACAGCGAACACTGAAGCTTTCTTT. Its protein is CATRRTANTEAFF.

The rearrangement links TRBV4-3 to TRBJ2-5, with 7 bases that match TRBD2. The V gene end was trimmed by 4 bases and the J gene end by 5 bases; junction bases not matched to a gene: 10. The CDR3 covers 15 residues. Germline V gene sequence: CDR1 LGHNA, CDR2 YSLEER. CDR3 region: CASSLERDPRETQYF. The CDR3 nucleotides are TGCGCCAGCAGCCTTGAGCGGGACCCCAGGGAGACCCAGTACTTC.

This clone was seen a few times. V and J are TRBV2 and TRBJ2-2; no firm D call. The germline V and J ends were trimmed by 7 bases and 2 bases, with 8 bases remaining between them. CDR3 length: 13 amino acids. Germline CDR1 reads SNHLY; CDR2 reads FYNNEI. CDR3 nucleotides: TGTGCCAGCATGAAAGCTAACACCGGGGAGCTGTTTTTT. It translates to CASMKANTGELFF.

The chain combines TRBV25-1 with TRBJ1-1; tentative D call: TRBD1 (6 bases). This CDR3 contains 15 residues. Germline V gene data show CDR1 as MGHDK and CDR2 as SYGVNS. V was clipped by 0 bases and J by 7 bases, with 15 bases between them. The CDR3 DNA sequence: TGTGCCAGCAGTGAATATACCGGGGGGCTGATTGAAGCTTTCTTT. Translating it yields CASSEYTGGLIEAFF.